This TCR beta chain was recovered during a study of cytomegalovirus exposure and HLA in healthy donors. Study-wide results and limits: Later analysis identified a missense DCLRE1C variant that was linked to TCR beta V- and J-gene trimming. A later analysis showed that HLA-associated TCR beta chains had undergone more clonal expansion than equally common others. Presence/absence analyses assumed roughly uniform sequencing depth across donors. In an earlier analysis, in approximately 570 donors, most V segments appeared productive either ~87% or ~30% of the time.

To note about this clone: The antigen is undetermined.

Use of 60 Vbeta and 13 Jbeta primers characterized the PCR. Generated by immunoSEQ multiplex PCR, the TCRdb table keeps only in-frame clones and is missing some. In the table there are more than 200,000 clones, over 80% of which are singletons. Trimming removed 5 bases at V and 5 bases at J, with 12 bases between. Germline V gives CDR1 SQVTM, CDR2 ANQGSEA. CDR3 length: 13 amino acids. This receptor was identified in a middle-aged man in good health and CMV-seropositive. The chain couples TRBV29-1 to TRBJ2-2; weak D call: TRBD1 (7 bases). Sequences were obtained from PBMCs. CDR3 in amino acids: CSVTAGGTGELFF. The CDR3 DNA follows: TGCAGCGTTACGGCAGGGGGGACCGGGGAGCTGTTTTTT.